The rows below give T cell receptor beta chains drawn from one sample of a study of blood T cell repertoires in COVID-19. Sequencing was performed with immunoSEQ multiplex PCR; in TCRdb, only in-frame clones are kept and a portion is missing. The table has 90,000 or so clones, around 90% seen once. What was sequenced was peripheral blood. The receptors shown here come from a man in his 60s with COVID-19, enrolled during active disease. CDR3s include the opening cysteine and the closing phenylalanine or tryptophan. The D gene is left open where the match is weak.

j_call	d_call	v_call	cdr3_nt	cdr3_aa
TRBJ2-1	NA	TRBV5-1	TGCGCCAGCAGCGACGGACTGCCAAATGAGCAGTTCTTC	CASSDGLPNEQFF
TRBJ1-2	NA	TRBV6-6	TGTGCCAGCGGAGGTCGACGGCCGGCTACCTTGGGCTACACCTTC	CASGGRRPATLGYTF
TRBJ1-4	NA	TRBV19	TGTGCCAGTAGTTCTCAGGTCCCTAATGAAAAACTGTTTTTT	CASSSQVPNEKLFF
TRBJ2-5	NA	TRBV11-2	TGTGCCAGCAGCTTCCAGGAGGCGGAGACCCAGTACTTC	CASSFQEAETQYF
TRBJ2-4	TRBD1	TRBV7-9	TGTGCCAGCAGCGGGGACAGCAAAAACATTCAGTACTTC	CASSGDSKNIQYF
TRBJ1-3	NA	TRBV4-1	TGCGCCAGCAGCCCGCGCGGGGGCCACTCGAGCTCTGGAAACACCATATATTTT	CASSPRGGHSSSGNTIYF
TRBJ1-2	TRBD1	TRBV5-1	TGCGCCAGCAGCCTAAGGGGGACAGAGGGCTACACCTTC	CASSLRGTEGYTF
TRBJ2-4	NA	TRBV6-2/TRBV6-3	TGTGCCAGCAGTTACCAACAGGGCGCAGGGGCCAAAAACATTCAGTACTTC	CASSYQQGAGAKNIQYF
TRBJ1-1	NA	TRBV19	TGTGCCAGTAGTATAGTTACAAGGAACACTGAAGCTTTCTTT	CASSIVTRNTEAFF
TRBJ1-2	NA	TRBV6-2/TRBV6-3	TGTGCCAGCAGTTACCACGACTTAGCCGACGGCTACACCTTC	CASSYHDLADGYTF
TRBJ2-5	TRBD2	TRBV9	TGTGCCAGCAGCCGCTCTAGCGGATTGGGGGAGGCCCAGTACTTC	CASSRSSGLGEAQYF
TRBJ2-4	TRBD1	TRBV23-1	TGCGCCAGCAGTCGACCTTACCCGGACAGGGGGGCAGCCAAAAACATTCAGTACTTC	CASSRPYPDRGAAKNIQYF
TRBJ1-1	TRBD1	TRBV7-2	TGTGCCAGCAGGTCTACAGGGGACACTGAAGCTTTCTTT	CASRSTGDTEAFF
TRBJ1-1	NA	TRBV7-2	TGTGCCAGCAGCTTAGTGGGGGAGGGGCTCACTGAAGCTTTCTTT	CASSLVGEGLTEAFF
TRBJ1-3	NA	TRBV3-1/TRBV3-2	TGTGCCAGCAGCCAAGATGAGGGCGGGAGCTCTGGAAACACCATATATTTT	CASSQDEGGSSGNTIYF
TRBJ1-4	NA	TRBV28	TGTGCCAGCAGTCCTAGGACACCTTTGAATGAAAAACTGTTTTTT	CASSPRTPLNEKLFF